This entry concerns a single T cell receptor (beta chain). This entry comes from a study of T cell clusters in autoimmune cytopenias. This CDR3 spans 16 amino acids. Germline values: CDR1 SGHRS, CDR2 YFSETQ. TRB rearrangements were amplified by touch-down multiplex PCR with mixed TRB-A/B primers. With the multiplex PCR reads reprocessed, TCRdb shows one record per CDR3 protein and no DNA. This specimen shows around 11,000 distinct CDR3 sequences; the ten leading clones hold about 32%. Each sample's input was roughly 250 ng genomic DNA, some 38,000 genome equivalents. The data were also submitted as part of a second study, on T cell repertoires in aging, cancer and after chemotherapy.

The V call is TRBV5-1, the J call TRBJ2-3; without DNA, the TCRdb call of TRBD2 cannot be checked. Sequenced sample: peripheral blood. This receptor was obtained from a human donor in good health. The CDR3 spells CASSLELAGDTDTQYF. Variable domain in full (rest from reference TRBV5-1 and TRBJ2-3): KAGVTQTPRYLIKTRGQQVTLSCSPISGHRSVSWYQQTPGQGLQFLFEYFSETQRNKGNFPGRFSGRQFSNSRSEMNVSTLELGDSALYLCASSLELAGDTDTQYFGPGTRLTVL.